This T cell receptor beta chain was observed in a study of identical twins' blood T cells. Regarding the study as a whole: Twins shared more top CDR3 clonotypes than unrelated donors did.

TCRdb used MiXCR to reprocess the 5' RACE reads, holding one entry per CDR3 protein. The sample lists hundreds of thousands of distinct CDR3 sequences; 28% were seen once. This clonotype was counted many times. Its antigen is still unknown. Germline V gene data show CDR1 as LGHDT and CDR2 as YNNKEL (reference sequence). The CDR3 runs 12 residues. Trimming cost V 4 bases and J 5 bases, with 8 bases left between them. The chain joins TRBV3-1 to TRBJ1-2; tentative D call: TRBD1 (5 bases). The TCR sequence derives from a woman aged 18 to 55 in good health. The source material was PBMCs. The CDR3 loop reads CASSPGVYGYTF. CDR3 DNA: TGTGCCAGCAGCCCGGGGGTTTATGGCTACACCTTC. Full variable domain (missing parts from reference TRBV3-1 and TRBJ1-2): DTAVSQTPKYLVTQMGNDKSIKCEQNLGHDTMYWYKQDSKKFLKIMFSYNNKELIINETVPNRFSPKSPDKAHLNLHINSLELGDSAVYFCASSPGVYGYTFGSGTRLTVV.